What follows is one T cell receptor (beta chain) and its context. Antigen specificity is unknown. The data originate from a study of shared clonotypes between healthy human individuals. Study details: Plates per donor: three CD4 naive, three CD4 memory, two CD8 naive, one CD8 memory. Study-wide points: Clonotype sharing across several donors was observed for roughly 5% of naive CD4 clonotypes.

Naive CD8 populations comprised CD45RO-negative cells positively selected for CCR7, excluding terminally differentiated effector memory CD45RA+ cells. The data were produced by immunoSEQ multiplex PCR, yet TCRdb's version contains in-frame clones alone and is incomplete. The sample lists some 2,100,000 clones, approximately 94% occurring once. The CDR3 has 15 amino acids. V shed 5 bases and J 5 bases; nucleotides not matched to a gene: 7. Germline V gene data show CDR1 as MNHEY and CDR2 as SMNVEV (reference sequence). The clonotype was recovered from a man between 18 and 35 years old in good health. Some clones in this sample may be carry-over from other donors' samples. The genes are TRBV27 and TRBJ2-1; 9 bases are shared with TRBD2. The sample comprised naive CD8+ T cells from PBMCs. The CDR3 spells CASSARTSAHNEQFF. In DNA, the CDR3 is TGTGCCAGCAGTGCCAGGACTAGCGCCCACAATGAGCAGTTCTTC.